This T cell receptor beta chain was obtained from a study of PD-L1 blockade in urothelial cancer. The sample's time point: pretreatment peripheral blood. Clones were sequenced by immunoSEQ multiplex PCR, and TCRdb holds only the in-frame ones, with some missing. This table holds tens of thousands of clones, about 85% found once. This CDR3 spans 16 amino acids. The V gene end was trimmed by 1 base and the J gene end by 4 bases; junction bases not matched to a gene: 10. The germline gives CDR1 LNHDA, CDR2 SQIVND (reference sequence). This TCR derives from a man older than 75 with urothelial cancer. V is TRBV19 and J is TRBJ2-7; 7 positions match TRBD2. The sample in question was PBMCs, obtained around atezolizumab (anti-PD-L1) treatment. DNA for the CDR3: TGTGCCAGTAGTATAGGGGCTAGCGGTACCTATTACGAGCAGTACTTC. Translating it yields CASSIGASGTYYEQYF.